The rows below give T cell receptor beta chains drawn from one sample of a study of radiation and T cells in renal cell carcinoma. The protocol was immunoSEQ multiplex PCR, while the TCRdb copy is restricted to in-frame clones and leaves out a portion. The sample includes 95,000 to 150,000 clones, roughly four fifths of them seen just once. Sequences were derived from blood, sampled from a patient whose treatment included radiotherapy and nephrectomy. The source of these receptors is a middle-aged man with renal cell carcinoma. CDR3s include the opening cysteine and the closing phenylalanine or tryptophan. D genes are given only for firm matches. Size is omitted from some rows. Given values are once, few, many or a class for expanded clones.

D gene: TRBD2; V gene: TRBV7-6; J gene: TRBJ2-1; clone size: .; CDR3 DNA: TGTGCCAGCAGCCAGGGACTAGGGGAAAGCTCCTACAATGAGCAGTTCTTC; CDR3 protein: CASSQGLGESSYNEQFF
D gene: TRBD2; V gene: TRBV11-3; J gene: TRBJ2-7; clone size: .; CDR3 DNA: TGTGCCAGCAGCTTAACTAGCGGGAGTTTGGCCGAGCAGTACTTC; CDR3 protein: CASSLTSGSLAEQYF
D gene: TRBD1; V gene: TRBV6-5; J gene: TRBJ1-5; clone size: .; CDR3 DNA: TGTGCCAGCAGTTACTCCCGGGACAGGGATCAGCCCCAGCATTTT; CDR3 protein: CASSYSRDRDQPQHF
D gene: .; V gene: TRBV28; J gene: TRBJ1-4; clone size: .; CDR3 DNA: TGTGCCAGCACTTTCGGGCTCCAACGGGGCGGAAAACTGTTTTTT; CDR3 protein: CASTFGLQRGGKLFF
D gene: .; V gene: TRBV12-1; J gene: TRBJ2-1; clone size: .; CDR3 DNA: TGTGCCAGCAGCTTTCGGCTAGCGGTCGACTCCTACAATGAGCAGTTCTTC; CDR3 protein: CASSFRLAVDSYNEQFF
D gene: .; V gene: TRBV19; J gene: TRBJ1-5; clone size: once; CDR3 DNA: TGTGCCAGTAGTACGGGAAGTAATAGCAATCAGCCCCAGCATTTT; CDR3 protein: CASSTGSNSNQPQHF
D gene: .; V gene: TRBV29-1; J gene: TRBJ1-2; clone size: .; CDR3 DNA: TGCAGCGCCGGCGGGTCGACGGTTCCCTACACCTTC; CDR3 protein: CSAGGSTVPYTF
D gene: .; V gene: TRBV28; J gene: TRBJ2-5; clone size: .; CDR3 DNA: TGTGCCAGCACACGTGAGGGGACCCAGTACTTC; CDR3 protein: CASTREGTQYF
D gene: TRBD1; V gene: TRBV9; J gene: TRBJ1-2; clone size: .; CDR3 DNA: TGTGCCAGCAGCCCAGCCGAGGGAAACAGGGGGACTGGCTACACCTTC; CDR3 protein: CASSPAEGNRGTGYTF
D gene: .; V gene: TRBV7-2; J gene: TRBJ1-2; clone size: .; CDR3 DNA: TGTGCCAGCAGCCCCCAGGCCAGGACGATCTATGGCTACACCTTC; CDR3 protein: CASSPQARTIYGYTF
D gene: TRBD2; V gene: TRBV27; J gene: TRBJ2-3; clone size: .; CDR3 DNA: TGTGCCAGCAGTCAGATAGCGGGAGGCAGGACAGATACGCAGTATTTT; CDR3 protein: CASSQIAGGRTDTQYF
D gene: TRBD1; V gene: TRBV7-6; J gene: TRBJ1-1; clone size: few; CDR3 DNA: TGTGCCAGCAGCCCAGGACAGGCCACTGAAGCTTTCTTT; CDR3 protein: CASSPGQATEAFF
D gene: TRBD1; V gene: TRBV19; J gene: TRBJ2-1; clone size: .; CDR3 DNA: TGTGCCAGTAGTATAGGACAGGGGTTTGATGAGCAGTTCTTC; CDR3 protein: CASSIGQGFDEQFF
D gene: .; V gene: TRBV21-1; J gene: TRBJ1-5; clone size: .; CDR3 DNA: TGTGCCAGCACCCATAGGGCAGGGTGGAGCAATCAGCCCCAGCATTTT; CDR3 protein: CASTHRAGWSNQPQHF
D gene: .; V gene: TRBV6-4; J gene: TRBJ2-5; clone size: .; CDR3 DNA: TGTGCCAGCAGCTTGGACCCGCAGGGCGGGCAAGAGACCCAGTACTTC; CDR3 protein: CASSLDPQGGQETQYF
D gene: .; V gene: TRBV28; J gene: TRBJ2-1; clone size: few; CDR3 DNA: TGTGCCAGCAGTTTTCATTATCGGGGTTTGGTGGGCAATGAGCAGTTCTTC; CDR3 protein: CASSFHYRGLVGNEQFF
D gene: .; V gene: TRBV4-2; J gene: TRBJ1-2; clone size: .; CDR3 DNA: TGTGCCAGCAGCCAAGCATCAGCTTCTGGCTATGGCTACACCTTC; CDR3 protein: CASSQASASGYGYTF
D gene: TRBD1; V gene: TRBV18; J gene: TRBJ1-2; clone size: .; CDR3 DNA: TGTGCCAGCTCACCCGCTACCGGGACAGGGGCTGCTGGCTACACCTTC; CDR3 protein: CASSPATGTGAAGYTF
D gene: TRBD2; V gene: TRBV5-1; J gene: TRBJ2-7; clone size: .; CDR3 DNA: TGCGCCAGCAGTTTGGGAATAAAGCGGGAGTTCGACGAGCAGTACTTC; CDR3 protein: CASSLGIKREFDEQYF
D gene: .; V gene: TRBV4-2; J gene: TRBJ2-3; clone size: .; CDR3 DNA: TGTGCCAGCAGCCAAAATTCCCAGGCGGCTACGCAGTATTTT; CDR3 protein: CASSQNSQAATQYF
D gene: TRBD2; V gene: TRBV13; J gene: TRBJ2-5; clone size: .; CDR3 DNA: TGTGCCAGCAGCTCCCGGAATAGCGGGAGAGGGGGAGAGACCCAGTACTTC; CDR3 protein: CASSSRNSGRGGETQYF
D gene: TRBD2; V gene: TRBV7-7; J gene: TRBJ2-1; clone size: .; CDR3 DNA: TGTGCTAGCAGCTTAGCGTATGAGCGGGAGATCACCAATGAGCAGTTCTTC; CDR3 protein: CASSLAYEREITNEQFF
D gene: TRBD1; V gene: TRBV19; J gene: TRBJ2-7; clone size: .; CDR3 DNA: TGTGCCAGTAGTACAGGACAGGTCGGCGAGCAGTACTTC; CDR3 protein: CASSTGQVGEQYF
D gene: .; V gene: TRBV2; J gene: TRBJ1-1; clone size: .; CDR3 DNA: TGTGCCAGCATGGGAAACACTGAAGCTTTCTTT; CDR3 protein: CASMGNTEAFF
D gene: TRBD1; V gene: TRBV10-3; J gene: TRBJ1-4; clone size: .; CDR3 DNA: TGTGCCATCAGTGAAGAGGGGACAGGGGTAGGAGAAAAACTGTTTTTT; CDR3 protein: CAISEEGTGVGEKLFF
D gene: .; V gene: TRBV27; J gene: TRBJ1-1; clone size: few; CDR3 DNA: TGTGCCAGCAGTTTATCCCGCGACACTGAAGCTTTCTTT; CDR3 protein: CASSLSRDTEAFF
D gene: .; V gene: TRBV6-1; J gene: TRBJ1-2; clone size: .; CDR3 DNA: TGTGCCAGCAGGGTAGGGAGCAATGGCTACACCTTC; CDR3 protein: CASRVGSNGYTF
D gene: .; V gene: TRBV5-4; J gene: TRBJ2-5; clone size: .; CDR3 DNA: TGTGCCAGCAGCTTGGGGTTAGAAGAGACCCAGTACTTC; CDR3 protein: CASSLGLEETQYF
D gene: TRBD1; V gene: TRBV2; J gene: TRBJ2-7; clone size: .; CDR3 DNA: TGTGCCAGGGGACAGGGGGCGTACGAGCAGTACTTC; CDR3 protein: CARGQGAYEQYF
D gene: .; V gene: TRBV6-1; J gene: TRBJ1-2; clone size: .; CDR3 DNA: TGTGCCAGCAGTGAAGCTGGGCAGTCCGACTATGGCTACACCTTC; CDR3 protein: CASSEAGQSDYGYTF
D gene: TRBD1; V gene: TRBV30; J gene: TRBJ1-2; clone size: .; CDR3 DNA: TGTGCCTGGAGTGAGACAGGGTCGGGAGGCTACACCTTC; CDR3 protein: CAWSETGSGGYTF
D gene: TRBD1; V gene: TRBV4-2; J gene: TRBJ1-2; clone size: .; CDR3 DNA: TGTGCCAGCAGCCAAGGACAGGGGATGGGCTACACCTTC; CDR3 protein: CASSQGQGMGYTF
D gene: .; V gene: TRBV5-5; J gene: TRBJ1-1; clone size: .; CDR3 DNA: TGTGCCAGCAGCTTCTATGAACTAATGAACACTGAAGCTTTCTTT; CDR3 protein: CASSFYELMNTEAFF